The 31 T cell receptor beta chains below come from one sample, sequenced in a study of vaccination and CD4 T cells after COVID-19. The assay that was used to sequence DNA from cultured CD4+ T cells was the Oncomine TCR Beta short-read assay. TCRdb reprocessed the PCR reads via MiXCR and lists one record per CDR3 protein. The profile covers over 11,000 distinct CDR3 sequences, with 55% appearing a single time and approximately 8.4% taken by the ten largest. No cognate antigen is known for these TCRs. Specified treatment: approximately 11-day PBMC culture with coronavirus spike peptide pools or control peptides (ViraFEST assay). Sequenced material: CD4+ T cells from blood, cultured in vitro, taken before SARS-CoV-2 vaccination. These receptors originate from a human donor who had recovered from COVID-19.

The chain combines TRBV11-1 with TRBJ1-1; unclear D gene. This CDR3 spans 15 amino acids. The germline V gene has CDR1 SGHAT and CDR2 FQDESV (reference sequence). Trimming left V 5 bases short and J 0 bases short, with 13 bases between. The CDR3 region has the DNA TGTGCCAGCAGCCAAGATGGGAAAATGAACACTGAAGCTTTCTTT. It encodes CASSQDGKMNTEAFF.

This clonotype was recorded only once. J is TRBJ2-2 and V is TRBV6-1; possibly TRBD1 for D (6 bases). The CDR3 is 18 amino acids. V lost 5 bases and J 0 bases, leaving 19 bases between the germline ends. From germline, CDR1 is MNHNS and CDR2 SASEGT. CDR3 protein: CASSRAATGTTNTGELFF. As DNA, the CDR3 is TGTGCCAGCAGTCGGGCCGCAACCGGGACAACGAACACCGGGGAGCTGTTTTTT.

This clonotype was seen more than once but under ten times. The rearrangement links TRBV19 to TRBJ1-5; 8 positions match TRBD1. The CDR3 length is 15 residues. Germline-derived CDR1 and CDR2 are LNHDA and SQIVND (reference sequence). Trimming removed 5 bases from V and 2 bases from J; junction bases left unmatched: 5. The CDR3 loop reads CASSSRGQGNQPQHF. In DNA form, the CDR3 reads TGTGCCAGTAGTTCCAGGGGGCAGGGCAATCAGCCCCAGCATTTT.

In its sample, this clonotype was seen a few times. The V gene is TRBV27, the J gene TRBJ2-3; the match to TRBD2 covers 8 bases. Trimming at V came to 0 bases and at J to 2 bases, leaving 4 bases not matched to a gene. The length of the CDR3 is 16 residues. CDR1 and CDR2 from the germline V gene are MNHEY and SMNVEV (reference sequence). CDR3 bases: TGTGCCAGCAGTTTATCTGGCGGGAGGCCCACAGATACGCAGTATTTT. Protein product: CASSLSGGRPTDTQYF.

This chain uses TRBV11-1 with TRBJ2-7; 9 positions agree with TRBD1. This CDR3 is built from 15 residues. Trimming cost V 2 bases and J 6 bases; bases outside gene matches: 8. CDR1 is SGHAT and CDR2 is FQDESV in the germline V gene (reference sequence). CDR3 bases: TGTGCCAGCAGCTTACACCCAAGGACAGGGGCCGAGCAGTACTTC. This encodes CASSLHPRTGAEQYF.

There are a few counts of this clonotype. V gene TRBV24-1 combines with J gene TRBJ2-5; D not certain. Germline lookup yields CDR1 KGHDR and CDR2 SFDVKD. This CDR3 is built from 16 residues. V lost 8 bases, J lost 5 bases, and 23 bases lay in between. CDR3 sequence: CATIGQNGRSGETQYF. Here the CDR3 DNA reads TGTGCCACCATTGGGCAAAACGGACGGAGTGGGGAGACCCAGTACTTC.

In its sample, this clonotype was seen a few times. The chain is built from TRBV21-1 and TRBJ1-5. TRBV21-1 is a listed pseudogene. This CDR3 has 18 residues. CDR3 sequence: CASSKEEGNIYSNQPQHF. DNA for the CDR3: TGTGCCAGCAGCAAAGAGGAAGGAAACATTTATAGCAATCAGCCCCAGCATTTT.

The genes are TRBV9 and TRBJ1-1; 7 positions agree with TRBD1. Germline V gene lookup returns CDR1 SGDLS and CDR2 YYNGEE. The CDR3 totals 15 residues. V was clipped by 0 bases and J by 4 bases; unmatched bases: 6. The CDR3 region has the DNA TGTGCCAGCAGCGTAGAAGAGGGGGCATCCACTGAAGCTTTCTTT. It is translated as CASSVEEGASTEAFF.

This clonotype has more than one count but fewer than ten. The chain's CDR3 is CSARAVEGAPGNTIYF. DNA of the CDR3: TGCAGTGCTAGAGCGGTGGAGGGGGCTCCTGGAAACACCATATATTTT. This rearrangement joins TRBV20-1 to TRBJ1-3; 7 bases align to TRBD1. The CDR3 spans 16 residues. V was clipped by 1 base and J by 2 bases; unmatched bases: 8. Germline CDR1 is DFQATT and CDR2 is SNEGSKA (reference sequence).

V gene TRBV19 combines with J gene TRBJ2-5; 8 bases are shared with TRBD1. V lost 5 bases, J lost 5 bases, and 7 bases stayed unmatched. The CDR3 sequence is 14 residues long. The V gene's germline CDR1 is LNHDA and CDR2 SQIVND (reference sequence). DNA of the CDR3: TGTGCCAGTAGTCAAACAGGGGGTACGGAGACCCAGTACTTC. Translated, it gives CASSQTGGTETQYF.

This sequence joins TRBV2 and TRBJ1-3, with a weak D call TRBD1 (6 bases). The germline V gene encodes CDR1 SNHLY and CDR2 FYNNEI. This CDR3 is 16 amino acids long. V dropped 3 bases and J dropped 2 bases, with 14 bases sitting between them. CDR3 amino acids: CASSDLGAVAGNTIYF. The CDR3 DNA reads TGTGCCAGCAGTGACCTGGGGGCAGTGGCTGGAAACACCATATATTTT.

The chain is built from TRBV20-1 and TRBJ2-1; 9 nucleotides align to TRBD2. CDR1 and CDR2 from the germline V gene are DFQATT and SNEGSKA (reference sequence). Trimming at V came to 1 base and at J to 5 bases, leaving 3 bases not matched to a gene. The CDR3 is 14 residues long. The CDR3 reads CSARGAGGHNEQFF. CDR3 DNA: TGCAGTGCTAGAGGAGCGGGGGGTCACAATGAGCAGTTCTTC.

J is TRBJ1-2 and V is TRBV2; 8 bases map to TRBD1. The CDR3 runs to 13 residues. Trimming took 5 bases from V and 8 from J; bases not matched to a gene: 7. Germline loops: CDR1 SNHLY, CDR2 FYNNEI. The CDR3 region is CASSRQGPGGYTF. The CDR3 DNA is TGTGCCAGCAGTCGACAGGGGCCAGGCGGCTACACCTTC.

V is TRBV27 and J is TRBJ1-5, with a tentative D call TRBD1 (6 bases). V dropped 2 bases and J dropped 5 bases, with 13 bases sitting between them. In germline, CDR1 is MNHEY, CDR2 SMNVEV (reference sequence). The CDR3 has 15 residues. CDR3 sequence reads: CASSLEGRGHQPQHF. CDR3 sequence (DNA): TGTGCCAGCAGTTTAGAAGGCAGGGGACATCAGCCCCAGCATTTT.

The J gene is TRBJ2-3, the V gene TRBV7-9; maybe TRBD1 (6 bases). Germline loops: CDR1 SEHNR, CDR2 FQNEAQ (reference sequence). The CDR3 length is 14 residues. V was trimmed by 4 bases and J by 2 bases, leaving 10 bases between them. The CDR3 reads CASSSGHDTDTQYF. As DNA, the CDR3 is TGTGCCAGCAGCTCGGGACACGACACAGATACGCAGTATTTT.

The genes are TRBV4-1 and TRBJ1-2, with D possibly being TRBD1 (5 bases). The CDR3 extends over 17 amino acids. Per the germline V gene, CDR1 is MGHRA and CDR2 is YSYEKL. V lost 3 bases to trimming and J lost 6 bases, with 23 bases between them. CDR3 nucleotides: TGCGCCAGCAGCCAGGCCCTAACACAGGCGGTTCAGAATGGCTACACCTTC. Encoded protein: CASSQALTQAVQNGYTF.

V gene TRBV29-1 combines with J gene TRBJ1-4, with unresolved D. This CDR3 comprises 13 residues. Germline-derived CDR1 and CDR2 are SQVTM and ANQGSEA. Trimming shortened V by 7 bases and J by 7 bases, and 16 bases separated the two germline ends. The CDR3 DNA is TGCAGCGGCTACTTGGGCCTGAGTGAAAAACTGTTTTTT. This translates into CSGYLGLSEKLFF. Full variable domain (missing parts from reference TRBV29-1 and TRBJ1-4): SAVISQKPSRDICQRGTSLTIQCQVDSQVTMMFWYRQQPGQSLTLIATANQGSEATYESGFVIDKFPISRPNLTFSTLTVSNMSPEDSSIYLCSGYLGLSEKLFFGSGTQLSVL.

This clonotype has a handful of counts. The CDR3, as DNA: TGTGCCAGCAGCTTAGGAGGGGGCAGGGATCAGCCCCAGCATTTT. It codes for CASSLGGGRDQPQHF. The gene calls are TRBV7-2 and TRBJ1-5; 7 bases line up with TRBD1. The CDR3 is 15 residues long. Per the germline V gene, CDR1 is SGHTA and CDR2 is FQGNSA. The trim removed 1 base at V and 5 bases at J, leaving 5 bases unmatched.

The J gene is TRBJ2-1, the V gene TRBV7-2, with 9 bases lining up with TRBD1. Per germline, CDR1 SGHTA and CDR2 FQGNSA. Trimming took 3 bases from V and 0 from J; bases not matched to a gene: 3. The CDR3 loop spans 16 amino acids. The DNA of the CDR3 is TGTGCCAGCAGCTTGGACAGGGGAAGCTCCTACAATGAGCAGTTCTTC. It codes for CASSLDRGSSYNEQFF.

The CDR3 reads CASSEYGGRDEQYF. The CDR3 DNA reads as TGTGCCAGCAGTGAATATGGGGGGCGCGACGAGCAGTACTTC. The rearrangement links TRBV6-1 to TRBJ2-7, with D perhaps being TRBD1 or TRBD2 (6 bases each). Germline V CDR1 and CDR2: MNHNS, SASEGT. The CDR3 contains 14 residues. With 2 bases removed from V and 5 bases from J, the gap between germline ends came to 13 bases.

The rearrangement uses TRBV7-8 and TRBJ2-2; 13 bases line up with TRBD2. The CDR3 runs 17 residues. The V segment lost 5 bases and the J segment 1 base; nucleotides outside the gene matches: 4. CDR1 SGHVS and CDR2 FQNEAQ come from the germline V gene. The CDR3 region is CASSPRTSGGNTGELFF. The CDR3 DNA sequence: TGTGCCAGCAGCCCAAGGACTAGCGGGGGGAACACCGGGGAGCTGTTTTTT.

As concerns this clonotype: An end of the junction does not agree with germline; a read error may underlie this. This rearrangement joins TRBV6-5 to TRBJ1-2; unclear D gene. Germline CDR1 MNHEY, CDR2 SVGAGI. CDR3 size: 13 residues. The CDR3 here is CASSHSLVPTYTF. The DNA for the CDR3 is TGTGCCAGCAGTCACTCCCTGGTTCCTACCTACACCTTC.

The chain carries TRBV19 and TRBJ1-5; 12 positions match TRBD1. CDR1 and CDR2 (germline): LNHDA, SQIVND (reference sequence). The CDR3 runs 16 residues. Trimming removed 3 bases from V and 7 bases from J; junction bases left unmatched: 7. CDR3 region: CASSIPGQGARQPQHF. The CDR3 nucleotides read TGTGCCAGTAGTATTCCGGGACAGGGGGCAAGGCAGCCCCAGCATTTT.

This clonotype is labeled as large (0.1 to 1%). The chain combines TRBV6-5 with TRBJ1-1; possible D gene TRBD1, 5 bases. Trimming removed 3 bases at V and 3 bases at J, with 11 bases between. CDR3 length: 14 residues. Germline V lookup: CDR1 MNHEY, CDR2 SVGAGI. The CDR3 here is CASSYSGMYTEAFF. Written as DNA, the CDR3 is TGTGCCAGCAGTTATTCAGGGATGTACACTGAAGCTTTCTTT.

This clonotype was seen only a few times. This rearrangement joins TRBV20-1 to TRBJ1-2; D call uncertain. The CDR3 length is 13 residues. Per the germline V gene, CDR1 is DFQATT and CDR2 is SNEGSKA (reference sequence). V was clipped by 0 bases and J by 1 base, with 6 bases between them. The CDR3 protein is CSAREGFNYGYTF. DNA of the CDR3: TGCAGTGCTAGAGAAGGGTTTAACTATGGCTACACCTTC.

The V gene is TRBV6-2 or TRBV6-3, the J gene TRBJ1-6; 7 bases are a match to TRBD1. After removal of 6 bases from V and 9 bases from J, the junction contained 8 bases not matched to a gene. Germline CDR1 MNHEY, CDR2 SVGEGT. This CDR3 comprises 14 residues. The CDR3 sequence: CASSNQGTASPLHF. CDR3 DNA: TGTGCCAGCAGCAACCAAGGGACAGCTTCACCCCTCCACTTT.

The chain joins TRBV7-6 to TRBJ2-2; no clear D. Germline values: CDR1 SGHVS, CDR2 FNYEAQ. V was clipped by 2 bases and J by 10 bases, with 11 bases between them. The CDR3 length is 13 residues. The CDR3 DNA reads TGTGCCAGCAGCTTACGCAAGCTGGTGGAGCTGTTTTTT. Translated: CASSLRKLVELFF.

The chain combines TRBV7-9 with TRBJ2-3; D is undetermined. Trimming left V 2 bases short and J 6 bases short, with 6 bases between. CDR1 SEHNR and CDR2 FQNEAQ come from the germline V gene (reference sequence). The CDR3 covers 12 residues. CDR3 sequence (DNA): TGTGCCAGCAGCTTAAGGTTCGATACGCAGTATTTT. Translation gives CASSLRFDTQYF.

This clonotype was seen a single time. J is TRBJ1-1 and V is TRBV5-1; D unclear. Trimming left V 2 bases short and J 5 bases short, with 10 bases between. The CDR3 length is 13 residues. Germline-derived CDR1 and CDR2 are SGHRS and YFSETQ. CDR3 in amino acids: CASSFLGSTEAFF. CDR3 nucleotides: TGCGCCAGCAGCTTCTTAGGTTCAACTGAAGCTTTCTTT.

V gene TRBV15 combines with J gene TRBJ2-2, with D possibly matching TRBD1 (6 bases). Between the trimmed V and J ends, which lost 5 bases and 3 bases, there was a span of 19 bases. The CDR3 contains 17 residues. Germline values: CDR1 LNHNV, CDR2 YYDKDF (reference sequence). CDR3 amino acids: CATSSWQGMRDTGELFF. The CDR3 DNA reads as TGTGCCACCAGCTCGTGGCAGGGGATGAGGGACACCGGGGAGCTGTTTTTT.

The V and J genes are TRBV3-1 and TRBJ2-7; 7 nucleotides line up with TRBD1. Germline V CDR1 and CDR2: LGHDT, YNNKEL (reference sequence). Trimming cost V 0 bases and J 2 bases; bases outside gene matches: 7. The CDR3 contains 16 residues. CDR3 loop: CASSQELTGYPYEQYF. The CDR3 DNA reads TGTGCCAGCAGCCAAGAATTGACAGGGTACCCCTACGAGCAGTACTTC.